What follows are 7 T cell receptor beta chains derived from one specimen sequenced in a study of T cell responses to AZD1222 COVID-19 vaccine (dated by TCRdb to the early 2020s). The library was prepared using the immunoSEQ multiplex PCR assay. The table comes from immuneACCESS by way of TCRdb, which keeps in-frame sequences with V and J called. Part of the clones is missing from these tables; in studies checked, under half for an unresolved V gene and the rest for unknown reasons. This sample has 110,000 or so clones in its table, and approximately 85% of those were observed once. In total, the top ten clones hold over 8% of the sample. The time point label corresponds to: baseline before first vaccination. Sequencing was performed on peripheral blood, taken on day 0 of AZD1222 vaccination. The origin of the receptors is an adult in good health.

V usage is TRBV5-5 and J usage is TRBJ2-7; a weak D match, TRBD1 (6 bases). CDR1 is SGHKS and CDR2 is YYEKEE in the germline V gene (reference sequence). The V end lost 0 bases, the J end lost 0 bases, and 13 bases lay between the germline ends. CDR3 length: 16 amino acids. CDR3 residues: CASSLAGQPSSYEQYF. CDR3 in DNA: TGTGCCAGCAGCTTGGCCGGACAGCCGAGCTCCTACGAGCAGTACTTC.

The rearrangement uses TRBV4-3 and TRBJ2-6; D assignment may be TRBD1 or TRBD2 (5 bases each). The germline CDR1 and CDR2 sequences are LGHNA and YSLEER. The CDR3 covers 16 residues. The V end lost 1 base, the J end lost 2 bases, and 9 bases lay between the germline ends. The CDR3: CASSQGGATGANVLTF. Written as DNA, the CDR3 is TGCGCCAGCAGCCAAGGAGGGGCAACTGGGGCCAACGTCCTGACTTTC.

The gene calls are TRBV30 and TRBJ1-1; 7 nucleotides match TRBD1. The CDR3 is 12 residues long. Germline V gene data show CDR1 as GTSNPN and CDR2 as SVGIG (reference sequence). V lost 5 bases, J lost 5 bases, and 5 bases stayed unmatched. The CDR3 reads CAWDRVTTEAFF. CDR3 coding DNA: TGTGCCTGGGACAGGGTGACGACTGAAGCTTTCTTT.

V gene TRBV5-1 combines with J gene TRBJ1-6, with 11 bases that match TRBD1. Trimming removed 2 bases from V and 5 bases from J; junction bases left unmatched: 3. Per the germline V gene, CDR1 is SGHRS and CDR2 is YFSETQ. This CDR3 region has 16 residues. The CDR3 DNA is TGCGCCAGCAGCTTCCGGACAGGGGGCGATAATTCACCCCTCCACTTT. It translates to CASSFRTGGDNSPLHF.

J is TRBJ2-2 and V is TRBV19; TRBD2 matches at 11 bases. Unmatched junction bases numbered 7, after V lost 3 bases and J lost 1 base. Germline V gives CDR1 LNHDA, CDR2 SQIVND (reference sequence). This CDR3 comprises 18 residues. CDR3 bases: TGTGCCAGTAGTATTTGGCGACTAGCGGGAAAGAACACCGGGGAGCTGTTTTTT. Protein sequence: CASSIWRLAGKNTGELFF.

The chain recombines TRBV3-1 (or the pseudogene TRBV3-2) with TRBJ2-7; D is perhaps TRBD1 (6 bases). The CDR3 length is 17 residues. CDR1 and CDR2 from the germline V gene are LGHDT and YNNKEL (reference sequence). Trimming shortened V by 4 bases and J by 3 bases, and 22 bases separated the two germline ends. The CDR3 region is CASSRRGEVLGLYEQYF. As DNA, the CDR3 is TGTGCCAGCAGCCGCAGGGGAGAGGTTCTAGGGCTCTACGAGCAGTACTTC.

This chain joins TRBV5-1 and TRBJ2-3; tentatively, D is TRBD1 or TRBD2 (5 bases each). CDR3 length: 16 amino acids. Germline values: CDR1 SGHRS, CDR2 YFSETQ. V lost 6 bases and J 0 bases, leaving 17 bases between the germline ends. CDR3 loop: CASILGTSPSTDTQYF. CDR3 sequence (DNA): TGCGCCAGCATCCTGGGGACGAGTCCTAGCACAGATACGCAGTATTTT.